This passage covers 10 T cell receptor beta chains from one sample sequenced in a study of cytomegalovirus exposure and HLA in healthy donors. PCR was performed using 60 Vbeta and 13 Jbeta primers. Method: immunoSEQ multiplex PCR; TCRdb's copy keeps in-frame clones and lacks some. The table has about 120,000 clones, approximately 80% seen once; the top ten hold 0.24%. Specimen: PBMCs. The receptors stem from a man between 50 and 59 years old in good health and CMV-seronegative.

The table lists this clone with a few counts. The DNA of the CDR3 is TGTGCCACCCTCAACGAGGATACGCAGTATTTT. Translating gives CATLNEDTQYF. The rearrangement links TRBV15 to TRBJ2-3; D gene uncertain. Germline V gene data show CDR1 as LNHNV and CDR2 as YYDKDF (reference sequence). This CDR3 comprises 11 residues. Trimming stripped 8 bases from V and 6 bases from J, with 9 bases between.

This chain uses TRBV28 with TRBJ1-3; D perhaps matches TRBD1 (5 bases). Germline-derived CDR1 and CDR2 are MDHEN and SYDVKM. The V and J ends lost 3 bases and 4 bases respectively, with 10 bases between them. The CDR3 is 14 amino acids. CDR3 loop: CASSFGRGGNTIYF. CDR3 nucleotide sequence: TGTGCCAGCAGTTTCGGGAGGGGAGGAAACACCATATATTTT.

The rearrangement joins TRBV7-3 to TRBJ2-2; D remains unclear. Germline V CDR1 and CDR2: SGHTA, FQGTGA. V lost 1 base and J 2 bases, leaving 5 bases between the germline ends. There are 14 residues in the CDR3. In DNA, the CDR3 is TGTGCCAGCAGCTTAAGCCTAAACACCGGGGAGCTGTTTTTT. As protein: CASSLSLNTGELFF. Variable domain in full (rest from reference TRBV7-3 and TRBJ2-2): GAGVSQTPSNKVTEKGKYVELRCDPISGHTALYWYRQSLGQGPEFLIYFQGTGAADDSGLPNDRFFAVRPEGSVSTLKIQRTERGDSAVYLCASSLSLNTGELFFGEGSRLTVL.

Only a few counts were recorded for this clone. The chain carries TRBV28 and TRBJ1-2; D is unclear. The CDR3 covers 15 residues. Trimming took 11 bases from V and 0 from J, leaving 19 bases between them. The germline V gene has CDR1 MDHEN and CDR2 SYDVKM. DNA for the CDR3: TGTGCCCTCGAGAGGCCGTTTGGTTCTAACTATGGCTACACCTTC. It specifies CALERPFGSNYGYTF.

V usage is TRBV19 and J usage is TRBJ1-5; 9 nucleotides match TRBD1. CDR3 length: 18 amino acids. CDR1 and CDR2 from the germline V gene are LNHDA and SQIVND (reference sequence). J gave up 0 bases and V 2 bases, and 8 bases lay outside the gene matches. The CDR3 loop is CASSITLGQGYSNQPQHF. CDR3 sequence (DNA): TGTGCCAGTAGTATAACCCTAGGACAGGGGTATAGCAATCAGCCCCAGCATTTT.

This sequence joins TRBV6-1 and TRBJ1-6, with D possibly TRBD1 on 6 matching bases. Trimming removed 1 base at V and 7 bases at J, with 11 bases between. There are 15 residues in the CDR3. Germline CDR1 and CDR2: MNHNS and SASEGT. Here the CDR3 DNA reads TGTGCCAGCAGTGAAGTCGGGACACAAAATTCACCCCTCCACTTT. It is translated as CASSEVGTQNSPLHF.

The CDR3 protein is CASRDGRTGEGTEAFF. CDR3 DNA sequence: TGCGCCAGCAGGGATGGAAGGACAGGAGAGGGCACTGAAGCTTTCTTT. The chain couples TRBV5-1 to TRBJ1-1; 7 bases match TRBD1. The germline CDR1 and CDR2 sequences are SGHRS and YFSETQ. V lost 5 bases and J lost 4; bases outside the gene matches: 14. This CDR3 contains 16 residues.

This clone was counted between two and nine times. The chain employs TRBV5-1 and TRBJ2-2; tentatively, D is TRBD1 (6 bases). Trimming removed 4 bases from V and 7 bases from J, with 14 bases in between. Per the germline V gene, CDR1 is SGHRS and CDR2 is YFSETQ. The CDR3 is made up of 14 amino acids. The chain's CDR3 is CASSTGTPFGELFF. In nucleotides, the CDR3 is TGCGCCAGCAGCACCGGGACACCTTTCGGGGAGCTGTTTTTT.

The rearrangement links TRBV4-1 to TRBJ2-3; D unresolved. This CDR3 contains 14 residues. Trimming removed 1 base from V and 2 bases from J, with 7 bases in between. Germline CDR1 is MGHRA and CDR2 is YSYEKL. Here the CDR3 reads CASSQGRYTDTQYF. The DNA of the CDR3 is TGCGCCAGCAGCCAAGGCCGCTACACAGATACGCAGTATTTT.

CDR3 nucleotide sequence: TGTGCCAGCAGTTACTCCGGCTATGGCTACACCTTC. As protein: CASSYSGYGYTF. V and J are TRBV6-5 and TRBJ1-2, with D unresolved. This CDR3 contains 12 residues. V lost 0 bases and J lost 4, with 3 bases in between. CDR1 is MNHEY, CDR2 SVGAGI, per germline.